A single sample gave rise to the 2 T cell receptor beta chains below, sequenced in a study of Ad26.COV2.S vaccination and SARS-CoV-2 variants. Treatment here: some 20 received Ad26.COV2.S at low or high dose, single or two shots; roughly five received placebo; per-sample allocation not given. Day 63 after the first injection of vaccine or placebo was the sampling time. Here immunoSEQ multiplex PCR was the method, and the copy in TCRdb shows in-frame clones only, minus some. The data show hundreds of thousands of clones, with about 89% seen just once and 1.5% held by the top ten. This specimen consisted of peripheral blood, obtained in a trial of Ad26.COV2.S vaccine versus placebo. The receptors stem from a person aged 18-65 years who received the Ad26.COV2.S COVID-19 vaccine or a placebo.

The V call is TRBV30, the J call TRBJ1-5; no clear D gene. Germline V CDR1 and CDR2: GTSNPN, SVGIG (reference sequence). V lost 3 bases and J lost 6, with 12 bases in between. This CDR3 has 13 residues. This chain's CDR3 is CAWSQTGIQPQHF. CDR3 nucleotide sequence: TGTGCCTGGAGCCAAACGGGGATTCAGCCCCAGCATTTT.

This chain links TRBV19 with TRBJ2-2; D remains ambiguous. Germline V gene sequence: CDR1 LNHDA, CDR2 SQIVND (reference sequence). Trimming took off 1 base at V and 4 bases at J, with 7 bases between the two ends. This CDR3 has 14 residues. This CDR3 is CASSIGRITGELFF. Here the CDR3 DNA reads TGTGCCAGTAGTATAGGAAGGATCACCGGGGAGCTGTTTTTT.